This T cell receptor beta chain appears in the sequencing data of a study of T cell repertoires and HLA-DP antigens. Points from the study as a whole: Against one allele, clones undetected before culture averaged about 35%; against the other, under 65%.

V was pared by 3 bases and J by 7 bases, with 3 bases of the junction left unmatched. Germline V lookup: CDR1 LGHNA, CDR2 YSLEER. The CDR3 is 13 residues long. This clone came up a few times. Its matching antigen is unknown. The data were produced by immunoSEQ multiplex PCR, yet TCRdb's version contains in-frame clones alone and is incomplete. Of about 73,000 clones listed, about four fifths are singletons. Sample: CD4+ T cells from PBMCs. This chain links TRBV4-3 with TRBJ1-2; 9 nucleotides align to TRBD1. The receptor comes from a man in his sixties in good health and CMV-seronegative. In DNA, the CDR3 is TGCGCCAGCAGCCAGGGGACAGGGCTTGGCTACACCTTC. It is translated as CASSQGTGLGYTF.